A single sample is the source of the 24 T cell receptor beta chains below, sequenced in a study (dated by TCRdb to the mid-2010s). Library construction relied on 5' RACE. The run used an Illumina MiSeq. TCRdb ran its own pipeline on the public reads, namely fastp trimming at Q25 and MiXCR clone calling, and kept in-frame beta chains. Entries are consolidated by CDR3 protein sequence, retaining the most common genes and DNA. The table for this sample lists approximately 40,000 distinct CDR3 sequences; approximately 17% of them were counted only once. The ten largest account for roughly 2.8% of the sample. The sequenced sample was naive CD4+ T cells sorted from a lymph node. In the paper's terms, the cell subset or site label means: naive CD4+ T cells, CD4+CD45RA+CD25-. All receptors derive from a female donor with breast cancer.

V gene TRBV20-1 combines with J gene TRBJ2-3; D not resolved. V was trimmed by 0 bases and J by 5 bases, leaving 9 bases between them. The CDR3 is 13 residues long. Germline values: CDR1 DFQATT, CDR2 SNEGSKA (reference sequence). CDR3 loop: CSARDVNVDTQYF. DNA for the CDR3: TGCAGTGCTAGAGACGTCAACGTAGATACGCAGTATTTT.

This clonotype appeared many times. The chain employs TRBV29-1 and TRBJ2-4; 7 nucleotides agree with TRBD2. Germline V gene lookup returns CDR1 SQVTM and CDR2 ANQGSEA. This CDR3 is built from 13 residues. Trimming took 7 bases from V and 6 from J; bases not matched to a gene: 9. CDR3 bases: TGCAGCGCAGCGGGTCCTAGCGGAAACATTCAGTACTTC. Its translation: CSAAGPSGNIQYF.

This clonotype was recorded at least ten times. V usage is TRBV5-1 and J usage is TRBJ2-1; maybe TRBD2 (6 bases). Trimming left V 1 base short and J 2 bases short, with 10 bases between. The CDR3 is 15 amino acids. Germline lookup yields CDR1 SGHRS and CDR2 YFSETQ. CDR3 in amino acids: CASSLTAGTYNEQFF. The CDR3 DNA sequence: TGCGCCAGCAGCTTGACGGCGGGGACCTACAATGAGCAGTTCTTC.

In regard to this clonotype: Likely a read error: the CDR3 ends without its conserved phenylalanine or tryptophan. In DNA form, the CDR3 reads TGTGCCAGCAGCCCAGGCAGTGAAAAACTGTTTTCT. Translated, it gives CASSPGSEKLFS. The V call is TRBV7-9, the J call TRBJ1-4; D not certain. The CDR3 consists of 12 residues. Germline assignment: CDR1 SEHNR and CDR2 FQNEAQ (reference sequence). V was cut by 5 bases and J by 7 bases, with 8 bases left in between.

This clonotype was observed a handful of times. The gene calls are TRBV20-1 and TRBJ1-1; 7 bases agree with TRBD1. The CDR3 contains 14 residues. J was trimmed by 3 bases and V by 3 bases; bases with no gene match: 7. CDR1 DFQATT and CDR2 SNEGSKA come from the germline V gene (reference sequence). CDR3 region: CSARGDSRDTEAFF. CDR3 coding DNA: TGCAGTGCTAGGGGGGACAGCCGGGACACTGAAGCTTTCTTT.

V is TRBV3-1 and J is TRBJ1-1, with D possibly TRBD1 on 5 matching bases. Germline V gene sequence: CDR1 LGHDT, CDR2 YNNKEL (reference sequence). This CDR3 region has 15 residues. The V and J ends lost 3 bases and 11 bases respectively, with 22 bases between them. The CDR3 region has the DNA TGTGCCAGCAGCCACGAGCTGAACTTCGGGGGTCTTGCTTTCTTT. Amino acids: CASSHELNFGGLAFF.

This clonotype appeared a few times. The CDR3 spells CASSGGTGVFSEAFF. Here the CDR3 DNA reads TGCGCCAGCAGCGGGGGGACAGGAGTCTTTTCAGAAGCTTTCTTT. The V call is TRBV5-1, the J call TRBJ1-1, with 8 bases matching TRBD1. Per germline, CDR1 SGHRS and CDR2 YFSETQ. The CDR3 is 15 amino acids. The J segment lost 8 bases and the V segment lost 4 bases, leaving 13 bases of the junction unmatched.

This clonotype was seen repeatedly, ten times or more. V gene TRBV6-5 combines with J gene TRBJ1-1; unclear D gene. V was clipped by 6 bases and J by 10 bases, with 18 bases between them. This CDR3 spans 13 amino acids. Germline CDR1 reads MNHEY; CDR2 reads SVGAGI. The CDR3 region is CASRPTNQAGAFF. The CDR3 DNA reads as TGTGCCAGCAGGCCTACGAACCAGGCCGGAGCTTTCTTT.

This clonotype showed up just a few times. V and J are TRBV13 and TRBJ1-1; D is uncertain. Germline assignment: CDR1 PRHDT and CDR2 FYEKMQ (reference sequence). The CDR3 loop spans 15 amino acids. Trimming cost V 5 bases and J 1 base, with 14 bases left between them. CDR3 residues: CASSPAEGWNTEAFF. The CDR3 DNA reads TGTGCCAGCAGCCCTGCTGAGGGTTGGAACACTGAAGCTTTCTTT.

J is TRBJ2-2 and V is TRBV6-2 or TRBV6-3; D gene uncertain. This CDR3 region has 13 residues. Per the germline V gene, CDR1 is MNHEY and CDR2 is SVGEGT. V dropped 6 bases and J dropped 8 bases, with 13 bases sitting between them. In DNA, the CDR3 is TGTGCCAGCAGCCGGGCCTCCCCAGGGGAGCTGTTTTTT. It specifies CASSRASPGELFF.

This clonotype has a handful of counts. V usage is TRBV15 and J usage is TRBJ2-1; no clear D gene. V gave up 0 bases and J gave up 0 bases, with 18 bases separating them. This CDR3 contains 19 residues. Germline CDR1 and CDR2: LNHNV and YYDKDF (reference sequence). CDR3 DNA sequence: TGTGCCACCAGCAGAGACAGAGGAACTCTTTCAAGCTCCTACAATGAGCAGTTCTTC. Its protein product is CATSRDRGTLSSSYNEQFF.

V and J are TRBV4-3 and TRBJ1-5; D remains ambiguous. The germline V gene has CDR1 LGHNA and CDR2 YSLEER. This CDR3 region has 15 residues. Trimming took off 8 bases at V and 2 bases at J, with 16 bases between the two ends. The DNA of the CDR3 is TGCGCCAGCCGTCAAGATCGGGCGGGCAATCAGCCCCAGCATTTT. This encodes CASRQDRAGNQPQHF.

In its sample, this clonotype was seen a few times. V is TRBV28 and J is TRBJ2-5; 14 bases align to TRBD2. Germline lookup yields CDR1 MDHEN and CDR2 SYDVKM. This CDR3 spans 16 amino acids. After removal of 7 bases from V and 4 bases from J, the junction contained 8 bases not matched to a gene. The CDR3 is CASIGTSGRGGETQYF. The DNA for the CDR3 is TGTGCCAGCATAGGGACTAGCGGGAGAGGCGGAGAGACCCAGTACTTC. Using reference TRBV28 and TRBJ2-5 for the parts outside the CDR3, the full variable domain is DVKVTQSSRYLVKRTGEKVFLECVQDMDHENMFWYRQDPGLGLRLIYFSYDVKMKEKGDIPEGYSVSREKKERFSLILESASTNQTSMYLCASIGTSGRGGETQYFGPGTRLLVL.

The gene calls are TRBV7-2 and TRBJ1-2; no firm D call. Germline V gives CDR1 SGHTA, CDR2 FQGNSA. Trimming left V 1 base short and J 5 bases short, with 11 bases between. The CDR3 is 14 amino acids. The CDR3 bases are TGTGCCAGCAGCTTAGTAGAGACAAGATATGGCTACACCTTC. Encoded protein: CASSLVETRYGYTF.

This clonotype was found a few times. The chain couples TRBV29-1 to TRBJ1-2; 8 positions match TRBD1. Looked up from germline, CDR1 is SQVTM and CDR2 is ANQGSEA. This CDR3 region has 14 residues. Trimming at V came to 6 bases and at J to 7 bases, leaving 13 bases not matched to a gene. Here the CDR3 reads CSVAEQGGFSGYTF. CDR3 coding DNA: TGCAGCGTAGCCGAACAGGGGGGCTTTTCTGGCTACACCTTC.

This clonotype was counted ten times or more. The chain has TRBV9 and TRBJ2-7; no firm D call. Trimming left V 4 bases short and J 3 bases short, with 14 bases between. The CDR3 contains 14 residues. Germline V gene lookup returns CDR1 SGDLS and CDR2 YYNGEE. CDR3 amino acids: CASSRQAERYEQYF. The CDR3 bases are TGTGCCAGCAGCCGCCAGGCAGAACGCTACGAGCAGTACTTC.

This clonotype was found many times. The chain has TRBV6-5 and TRBJ1-1; D is perhaps TRBD1 (5 bases). Germline CDR1 and CDR2: MNHEY and SVGAGI. The V end lost 0 bases, the J end lost 9 bases, and 17 bases lay between the germline ends. The CDR3 sequence is 15 residues long. The CDR3 sequence: CASSYSFRGEGKAFF. CDR3 in DNA: TGTGCCAGCAGTTACTCATTCCGGGGCGAGGGGAAAGCTTTCTTT.

This rearrangement joins TRBV6-5 to TRBJ1-2, with 9 bases that match TRBD1. There are 15 residues in the CDR3. The V and J ends lost 0 bases and 4 bases, in that order; junction bases with no gene match: 3. Germline V gene sequence: CDR1 MNHEY, CDR2 SVGAGI. The CDR3 protein is CASSYSGQGIYGYTF. CDR3 sequence (DNA): TGTGCCAGCAGTTACTCGGGACAGGGCATCTATGGCTACACCTTC.

This chain joins TRBV5-1 and TRBJ1-6; 7 nucleotides agree with TRBD1. Germline V gene lookup returns CDR1 SGHRS and CDR2 YFSETQ. The trim removed 2 bases at V and 8 bases at J, leaving 4 bases unmatched. The CDR3 extends over 14 amino acids. As DNA, the CDR3 is TGCGCCAGCAGCTTATCAGGGGGGTATTCACCCCTCCACTTT. Translation: CASSLSGGYSPLHF.

The chain recombines TRBV5-1 with TRBJ2-4; maybe TRBD1 (6 bases). V lost 5 bases and J 7 bases, leaving 22 bases between the germline ends. The CDR3 runs to 16 residues. In germline, CDR1 is SGHRS, CDR2 YFSETQ. The CDR3 loop reads CASRKDSGLGSNIQYF. CDR3 sequence (DNA): TGCGCCAGCAGAAAGGACAGTGGCCTTGGATCGAACATTCAGTACTTC.

The V gene is TRBV20-1, the J gene TRBJ2-1, with D possibly matching TRBD2 (6 bases). Trimming removed 2 bases from V and 7 bases from J, with 15 bases in between. Germline V gives CDR1 DFQATT, CDR2 SNEGSKA (reference sequence). The length of the CDR3 is 14 residues. This chain's CDR3 is CSARNGLRGNEQFF. In nucleotides, the CDR3 is TGCAGTGCTAGAAATGGACTAAGGGGAAATGAGCAGTTCTTC.

This clonotype occurred many times. CDR3 DNA sequence: TGTGCCAGTAACCGCGGGGACTCGAGTCGGTTCTTC. Amino acids: CASNRGDSSRFF. The chain has TRBV6-1 and TRBJ2-1, with D perhaps TRBD2 (6 bases). V gave up 9 bases and J gave up 15 bases, with 21 bases separating them. This CDR3 region has 12 residues. From germline, CDR1 is MNHNS and CDR2 SASEGT.

This clonotype came up many times. This chain's CDR3 is CASSFSVDTQYF. As DNA, the CDR3 is TGCGCCAGCAGTTTTAGCGTGGATACGCAGTATTTT. The chain is built from TRBV5-1 and TRBJ2-3, with D tentatively TRBD2 (5 bases). CDR1 SGHRS and CDR2 YFSETQ come from the germline V gene. Trimming took 5 bases from V and 6 from J, leaving 10 bases between them. The CDR3 consists of 12 residues.

This clonotype was seen once. The chain recombines TRBV20-1 with TRBJ2-3, with 9 bases lining up with TRBD2. V dropped 6 bases and J dropped 3; count of bases not matched to a gene: 13. CDR3 length: 16 amino acids. Germline assignment: CDR1 DFQATT and CDR2 SNEGSKA (reference sequence). CDR3 bases: TGCAGTGCCAACCACGGCGCGGGAGGGCCTACAGATACGCAGTATTTT. Translating it yields CSANHGAGGPTDTQYF.